The clone carrying this T cell receptor beta chain was found many times. The target antigen is unknown. CDR1 is MGHRA, CDR2 YSYEKL, per germline. The CDR3 loop spans 17 amino acids. Trimming cost V 4 bases and J 6 bases; bases outside gene matches: 11. Next came a second PCR, run for about 6 to 12 cycles, which used a sample-barcoded 5' primer along with a J-beta primer mix. TCRdb analysed the 5' RACE reads with MiXCR anew, one entry per CDR3 protein. The table has some 860,000 distinct CDR3 sequences, roughly 50% seen once; the top ten hold roughly 26%. These data come from a study of blood T cells in healthy people across ages. Drawing of peripheral blood yielded 8.5 to 10 milliliters from each donor. Study-wide points: Diversity estimates from one million T cells were considered underestimates. Older age coincided with a roughly linear decline in TCR beta diversity per million T cells.

The sequencing input was blood. V usage is TRBV4-1 and J usage is TRBJ2-1; 11 bases align to TRBD2. This clonotype originated in a man aged 40-49 years in good health. For the CDR3, the DNA is TGCGCCAGCAGCCCCGAGGCGTCTAGCGGGGGGTCCAATGAGCAGTTCTTC. Protein: CASSPEASSGGSNEQFF.